This TCR beta chain was found in a study of blood T cell repertoires in COVID-19. Study details: The study drew acute and convalescent COVID-19 samples from the United States, Italy and Spain.

The CDR3 extends over 11 amino acids. The germline V gene has CDR1 DFQATT and CDR2 SNEGSKA (reference sequence). The V end was cut by 5 bases, the J end by 1 base, with 5 bases between. The method was immunoSEQ multiplex PCR; TCRdb's version includes in-frame clones alone and lacks a portion of them. This table has hundreds of thousands of clones, roughly 90% appearing once. This clone was seen only once. The TCR sequence derives from a woman aged 60-70 years with acute or convalescent COVID-19. The V gene is TRBV20-1, the J gene TRBJ2-5, with D possibly being TRBD2 (5 bases). Specimen: peripheral blood. The CDR3 reads CSAEGQETQYF. The CDR3 DNA sequence: TGCAGTGCTGAGGGCCAAGAGACCCAGTACTTC.